This entry describes one T cell receptor (beta chain). Germline CDR1 and CDR2: SGDLS and YYNGEE. CDR3 length: 19 residues. The template-switching step introduced UMIs that carried a 6-nucleotide sample barcode. TCRdb re-analyzed the 5' RACE reads; it lists each CDR3 protein once, without DNA. The clone table shows about 160,000 distinct CDR3 sequences, with the ten largest holding about 2.7%. The data were taken from a study of monozygotic twins with inflammatory bowel disease. The sequencing sample was made of blood. The V and J genes are TRBV9 and TRBJ2-2; TCRdb's assignment of TRBD2 cannot be checked, as there is no DNA. This receptor was obtained from a human donor with ulcerative colitis or Crohn's disease, or a healthy co-twin of an affected twin (not recorded which). The CDR3 is CASSVGLAGPVGGTGELFF.